This is a list of T cell receptor beta chains from one sample in a study of PD-L1 blockade in urothelial cancer. Method: immunoSEQ multiplex PCR; TCRdb's copy keeps in-frame clones and lacks some. The table includes roughly 100,000 clones, more than 70% detected once. Specimen: PBMCs, collected around atezolizumab (anti-PD-L1) treatment. These receptors all come from a woman aged 80 or over with urothelial cancer. CDR3s include the opening cysteine and the closing phenylalanine or tryptophan. The order of the fields is CDR3 length, V gene, D gene, J gene, clone size, CDR3 protein, CDR3 DNA. A D gene is named only where the DNA matches it firmly. Rows give clone size only sometimes, using once, few, many, or a class for an expanded clone.

13,TRBV7-9,-,TRBJ1-5,-,CASSLALSQPQHF,TGTGCCAGCAGCTTAGCCCTGAGTCAGCCCCAGCATTTT
14,TRBV7-9,-,TRBJ2-1,-,CASSLGLDYNEQFF,TGTGCCAGCAGCTTAGGGCTAGACTACAATGAGCAGTTCTTC
15,TRBV27,-,TRBJ2-1,-,CASSLVGARHNEQFF,TGTGCCAGCAGTTTAGTGGGAGCACGTCATAATGAGCAGTTCTTC
14,TRBV25-1,-,TRBJ2-3,-,CASSEPGGTDTQYF,TGTGCCAGCAGTGAGCCGGGGGGCACAGATACGCAGTATTTT
15,TRBV19,TRBD1,TRBJ2-2,-,CASITGQGVAGELFF,TGTGCCAGTATAACAGGACAGGGAGTCGCCGGGGAGCTGTTTTTT
17,TRBV28,TRBD2,TRBJ2-5,-,CASSFFLPSGGKETQYF,TGTGCCAGCAGTTTTTTTCTTCCTAGCGGGGGAAAAGAGACCCAGTACTTC
15,TRBV28,TRBD1,TRBJ2-5,-,CASSPGTGSLKGQYF,TGTGCCAGCAGCCCGGGGACAGGATCGTTGAAGGGCCAGTACTTC
13,TRBV30,-,TRBJ1-1,-,CAWIWQGNTEAFF,TGTGCCTGGATCTGGCAGGGGAACACTGAAGCTTTCTTT
15,TRBV27,-,TRBJ2-1,-,CASSLGTPPYHEQFF,TGTGCCAGCAGTTTAGGGACTCCTCCTTACCATGAGCAGTTCTTC
14,TRBV28,-,TRBJ1-4,-,CASRLGTTGEKLFF,TGTGCCAGCAGACTAGGGACAACCGGGGAAAAACTGTTTTTT
16,TRBV4-2,-,TRBJ1-5,-,CASSQDLGGGRQPQHF,TGTGCCAGCAGCCAAGATCTGGGGGGGGGCCGGCAGCCCCAGCATTTT
14,TRBV18,TRBD1,TRBJ1-2,-,CASSPPGQGYGYTF,TGTGCCAGCTCACCACCCGGACAGGGATATGGCTACACCTTC
16,TRBV5-1,-,TRBJ1-2,-,CASSDSGDPANYGYTF,TGCGCCAGCAGCGATTCAGGGGACCCTGCTAACTATGGCTACACCTTC
14,TRBV7-9,-,TRBJ2-3,-,CASSLPTGADTQYF,TGTGCCAGCAGCTTACCGACTGGCGCAGATACGCAGTATTTT
15,TRBV6-5,TRBD2,TRBJ2-7,-,CASSYSGTRLYEQYF,TGTGCCAGCAGTTACTCAGGGACTAGACTTTACGAGCAGTACTTC
13,TRBV6-1,-,TRBJ2-3,-,CASRPTGTDTQYF,TGTGCCAGCAGGCCGACAGGCACAGATACGCAGTATTTT
14,TRBV7-2,-,TRBJ2-7,-,CASSFSAASGEQYF,TGTGCCAGCAGCTTCTCGGCGGCCTCGGGCGAGCAGTACTTC
14,TRBV15,TRBD2,TRBJ2-1,-,CATSNPSGHNEQFF,TGTGCCACCAGCAACCCTAGCGGACACAATGAGCAGTTCTTC
16,TRBV18,TRBD1,TRBJ2-7,-,CASSPPVRTGGDEQYF,TGTGCCAGCTCACCACCGGTGAGGACAGGGGGCGACGAGCAGTACTTC
14,TRBV6-1,TRBD2,TRBJ2-1,-,CASSLAGGPNEQFF,TGTGCCAGCAGTCTAGCGGGAGGGCCGAATGAGCAGTTCTTC
14,TRBV27,-,TRBJ1-2,-,CASRSNSGGYGYTF,TGTGCCAGCAGATCAAACTCCGGCGGCTATGGCTACACCTTC
15,TRBV11-2,TRBD2,TRBJ2-1,-,CASSPLGGSNNEQFF,TGTGCCAGCAGCCCACTCGGGGGGAGTAACAATGAGCAGTTCTTC
14,TRBV4-1,TRBD1,TRBJ1-1,-,CASSVDRVNTEAFF,TGCGCCAGCAGCGTCGACAGGGTGAACACTGAAGCTTTCTTT
14,TRBV28,-,TRBJ2-7,-,CASSLGLARNEQYF,TGTGCCAGCAGTTTAGGGCTAGCGAGGAACGAGCAGTACTTC
8,TRBV20-1,-,TRBJ2-5,-,CSATLKYF,TGCAGTGCTACACTCAAATACTTC
18,TRBV9,TRBD1,TRBJ1-4,-,CASSVGTGDFLTNEKLFF,TGTGCCAGCAGCGTTGGGACAGGGGATTTTTTAACTAATGAAAAACTGTTTTTT
14,TRBV30,TRBD2,TRBJ2-3,-,CAWSVGGITDTQYF,TGTGCCTGGAGTGTCGGGGGGATCACAGATACGCAGTATTTT
16,TRBV28,TRBD1,TRBJ1-5,-,CASSLLQGASNQPQHF,TGTGCCAGCAGCCTCCTACAGGGGGCGAGCAATCAGCCCCAGCATTTT
19,TRBV19,TRBD2,TRBJ2-3,-,CASKKGLADTPMGTDTQYF,TGTGCCAGTAAGAAGGGGCTAGCGGATACTCCGATGGGCACAGATACGCAGTATTTT
13,TRBV5-5,-,TRBJ1-2,few,CASSFSTEYGYTF,TGTGCCAGCAGCTTTTCCACTGAATATGGCTACACCTTC
16,TRBV4-2,TRBD2,TRBJ2-7,-,CASSQVTSGVRYEQYF,TGTGCCAGCAGCCAAGTTACTAGCGGGGTACGCTACGAGCAGTACTTC
12,TRBV7-9,-,TRBJ1-4,-,CASSLPLEKLFF,TGTGCCAGCAGCCTCCCTTTAGAAAAACTGTTTTTT
12,TRBV28,-,TRBJ2-2,once,CASKQPTGELFF,TGTGCCAGCAAACAGCCCACCGGGGAGCTGTTTTTT
17,TRBV5-1,-,TRBJ1-4,-,CASSPLSRGLTNEKLFF,TGCGCCAGCAGCCCCCTTAGCAGGGGATTAACTAATGAAAAACTGTTTTTT
15,TRBV6-6,TRBD2,TRBJ2-1,-,CASSFKAGDYNEQFF,TGTGCCAGCAGTTTCAAAGCGGGAGATTACAATGAGCAGTTCTTC
14,TRBV28,-,TRBJ1-1,once,CASSDALKNTEAFF,TGTGCCAGCAGTGATGCACTGAAGAACACTGAAGCTTTCTTT
17,TRBV28,-,TRBJ1-2,few,CASSFPGGFQTNYGYTF,TGTGCCAGCAGTTTTCCTGGGGGGTTTCAGACTAACTATGGCTACACCTTC
14,TRBV19,TRBD2,TRBJ2-1,-,CASSFPGLAYEQFF,TGTGCCAGTAGTTTTCCCGGACTAGCTTATGAGCAGTTCTTC
14,TRBV28,-,TRBJ2-1,-,CASSSGLTRDEQFF,TGTGCCAGCAGTTCGGGACTGACTCGGGATGAGCAGTTCTTC
16,TRBV9,TRBD1,TRBJ1-3,few,CASSVDRPTSGNTIYF,TGTGCCAGCAGCGTGGACAGGCCTACCTCTGGAAACACCATATATTTT
16,TRBV9,TRBD1,TRBJ1-4,-,CASSERQGISDEKLFF,TGTGCCAGCAGCGAGCGACAGGGGATAAGCGATGAAAAACTGTTTTTT
14,TRBV7-9,TRBD1,TRBJ2-1,-,CASSFGQGHNEQFF,TGTGCCAGCAGCTTTGGACAGGGACACAATGAGCAGTTCTTC
15,TRBV7-8,-,TRBJ1-2,-,CASSLDRLTNYGYTF,TGTGCCAGCAGCTTAGACAGGTTAACCAACTATGGCTACACCTTC
14,TRBV28,-,TRBJ2-1,-,CASSLTLGAGEQFF,TGTGCCAGCAGTTTGACCTTGGGGGCAGGTGAGCAGTTCTTC
15,TRBV6-1,-,TRBJ2-1,once,CASSEFNREYDEQFF,TGTGCCAGCAGTGAATTCAACCGGGAATACGATGAGCAGTTCTTC
16,TRBV6-1,TRBD2,TRBJ2-4,once,CASSVDGGGSKNIQYF,TGTGCCAGCAGTGTCGACGGGGGGGGCTCCAAAAACATTCAGTACTTC